One and the same sample provided the 27 T cell receptor beta chains below, sequenced in a study of technical replicates of blood from several donors. This table comes from immunoSEQ multiplex PCR, and its TCRdb copy is limited to in-frame clones, with some not included. Seen here are about 98,000 clones, under 97% observed once, and the top ten hold over 0.2%. Material for sequencing was T cells isolated from PBMCs. The source is a human donor in good health.

The chain is built from TRBV6-1 and TRBJ2-5; D not certain. Germline lookup yields CDR1 MNHNS and CDR2 SASEGT. The V end lost 6 bases, the J end lost 5 bases, and 16 bases lay between the germline ends. The CDR3 consists of 14 residues. The CDR3 region has the DNA TGTGCCAGCAGGATAGGAGTAGCTACGGAGACCCAGTACTTC. Its translation is CASRIGVATETQYF.

This chain connects TRBV2 to TRBJ1-2, with 7 bases fitting TRBD1. Germline lookup yields CDR1 SNHLY and CDR2 FYNNEI. There are 16 residues in the CDR3. After removal of 6 bases from V and 2 bases from J, the junction contained 12 bases not matched to a gene. The CDR3 DNA reads TGTGCCAGCAGCAGTAGACAGGGTAGGGTAAACTATGGCTACACCTTC. Its protein is CASSSRQGRVNYGYTF.

The rearrangement links TRBV12-5 to TRBJ1-3; no clear D gene. The CDR3 is made up of 14 amino acids. The V and J ends lost 5 bases and 0 bases respectively, with 8 bases between them. Germline V gene lookup returns CDR1 LGHNT and CDR2 FRNRAP. The CDR3 region has the DNA TGTGCTAGTGGTGAGTCCTCCTCTGGAAACACCATATATTTT. This gives the protein CASGESSSGNTIYF.

The rearrangement uses TRBV6-5 and TRBJ1-1; a possible D gene is TRBD1 (5 bases). CDR3 length equals 13 residues. The germline V and J ends were trimmed by 7 bases and 1 base, with 10 bases remaining between them. CDR1 is MNHEY and CDR2 is SVGAGI in the germline V gene. Written as DNA, the CDR3 is TGTGCCAGCAAAACCGGACAGAACACTGAAGCTTTCTTT. It translates to CASKTGQNTEAFF.

In this sample, this clone turned up a few times. This chain uses TRBV18 with TRBJ1-2; the D gene is possibly TRBD1 (6 bases). The CDR3 runs to 14 residues. With 0 bases removed from V and 7 bases from J, the gap between germline ends came to 12 bases. Germline-derived CDR1 and CDR2 are KGHSH and LQKENI. The CDR3 DNA is TGTGCCAGCTCACCACCGGGGGGGGCCCTTGGCTACACCTTC. Its protein product is CASSPPGGALGYTF.

The rearrangement links TRBV5-4 to TRBJ2-5; D remains ambiguous. The germline gives CDR1 SGHNT, CDR2 YYREEE (reference sequence). The V gene lost 4 bases and the J gene lost 5 bases, with 6 bases spanning the gap. This CDR3 contains 11 residues. CDR3 residues: CASSATETQYF. The CDR3 nucleotides are TGTGCCAGCAGCGCTACTGAGACCCAGTACTTC.

This sequence joins TRBV25-1 and TRBJ2-7, with TRBD2 as a possible D gene (6 bases). The CDR3 has 14 residues. Between the trimmed V and J ends, which lost 4 bases and 4 bases, there was a span of 14 bases. CDR1 MGHDK and CDR2 SYGVNS come from the germline V gene. The chain's CDR3 is CASSATGGLYEQYF. In DNA form, the CDR3 reads TGTGCCAGCAGTGCAACAGGAGGGTTGTACGAGCAGTACTTC.

The DNA of the CDR3 is TGTGCCAGTGGAAATACAGGGGGCCTTCATCAGCCCCAGCATTTT. This translates into CASGNTGGLHQPQHF. The rearrangement joins TRBV19 to TRBJ1-5, with TRBD1 identical over 9 bases. CDR3 length: 15 residues. Germline V lookup: CDR1 LNHDA, CDR2 SQIVND (reference sequence). Losses at the gene ends were 8 bases for V and 5 bases for J; bases not matched to a gene: 10. Together with reference TRBV19 and TRBJ1-5, the CDR3 gives the full variable domain: DGGITQSPKYLFRKEGQNVTLSCEQNLNHDAMYWYRQDPGQGLRLIYYSQIVNDFQKGDIAEGYSVSREKKESFPLTVTSAQKNPTAFYLCASGNTGGLHQPQHFGDGTRLSIL.

This chain joins TRBV4-1 and TRBJ2-1; the D gene is possibly TRBD2 (6 bases). V was cut by 0 bases and J by 3 bases, with 9 bases left in between. Germline V CDR1 and CDR2: MGHRA, YSYEKL. CDR3 length: 15 residues. In nucleotides, the CDR3 is TGCGCCAGCAGCCAAGATGGCGGGGACTACAATGAGCAGTTCTTC. Translated: CASSQDGGDYNEQFF.

The J gene is TRBJ2-5, the V gene TRBV9; TRBD1 aligns across 8 bases. The trim removed 2 bases at V and 3 bases at J, leaving 3 bases unmatched. The CDR3 is made up of 14 amino acids. Germline CDR1 is SGDLS and CDR2 is YYNGEE. CDR3 region: CASSVDRGKETQYF. The CDR3 DNA follows: TGTGCCAGCAGCGTCGACAGGGGCAAAGAGACCCAGTACTTC.

The J gene is TRBJ1-4, the V gene TRBV19, with TRBD1 matching over 10 bases. CDR3 size: 15 residues. V shed 5 bases and J 8 bases; nucleotides not matched to a gene: 8. Germline-derived CDR1 and CDR2 are LNHDA and SQIVND (reference sequence). The DNA for the CDR3 is TGTGCCAGTAGTTCAGCCGGGACAGGGGCGGAAAAACTGTTTTTT. This encodes CASSSAGTGAEKLFF.

The rearrangement joins TRBV6-4 to TRBJ1-1, with D possibly TRBD1 on 6 matching bases. V lost 4 bases to trimming and J lost 3 bases, with 9 bases between them. The CDR3 is made up of 13 amino acids. The germline gives CDR1 MRHNA, CDR2 SNTAGT. Here the CDR3 DNA reads TGTGCCAGCAGTGTCAACAGGGACACTGAAGCTTTCTTT. This translates into CASSVNRDTEAFF.

The genes are TRBV6-6 and TRBJ1-1; D possibly corresponds to TRBD1 (6 bases). This CDR3 comprises 14 residues. CDR1 MNHNY and CDR2 SVGAGI come from the germline V gene (reference sequence). V was shortened by 6 bases and J by 1 base, with 12 bases between the two germline ends. The CDR3 nucleotides are TGTGCCAGCAGGGGTACAGGGCCGAACACTGAAGCTTTCTTT. Amino acids: CASRGTGPNTEAFF.

The J gene is TRBJ2-1, the V gene TRBV5-4, with D possibly matching TRBD1 (6 bases). The length of the CDR3 is 15 residues. Trimming removed 3 bases at V and 3 bases at J, with 13 bases between. CDR1 SGHNT and CDR2 YYREEE come from the germline V gene (reference sequence). DNA for the CDR3: TGTGCCAGCAGCTCGGAAACAGGGAACTACAATGAGCAGTTCTTC. Encoded protein: CASSSETGNYNEQFF. The variable domain in full, with the rest retrieved from reference TRBV5-4 and TRBJ2-1, is ETGVTQSPTHLIKTRGQQVTLRCSSQSGHNTVSWYQQALGQGPQFIFQYYREEENGRGNFPPRFSGLQFPNYSSELNVNALELDDSALYLCASSSETGNYNEQFFGPGTRLTVL.

The rearrangement links TRBV5-1 to TRBJ1-2; 8 nucleotides line up with TRBD1. CDR3 size: 15 residues. Germline V gene sequence: CDR1 SGHRS, CDR2 YFSETQ. V shed 0 bases, J shed 8 bases, and the junction held 9 bases outside the gene matches. CDR3 sequence: CASSLGHQGARGYTF. The CDR3 coding sequence is TGCGCCAGCAGCTTGGGACATCAGGGGGCGCGGGGCTACACCTTC.

This chain links TRBV6-1 with TRBJ2-3, with D perhaps TRBD2 (7 bases). Germline V gives CDR1 MNHNS, CDR2 SASEGT. The V gene lost 10 bases and the J gene lost 4 bases, with 21 bases spanning the gap. The CDR3 runs 15 residues. The CDR3 reads CATLPFWGGPDTQYF. The CDR3 bases are TGTGCCACCCTACCCTTCTGGGGGGGCCCAGATACGCAGTATTTT.

The chain is built from TRBV19 and TRBJ2-3; weak D call: TRBD2 (5 bases). The germline V gene encodes CDR1 LNHDA and CDR2 SQIVND (reference sequence). V was trimmed by 2 bases and J by 1 base, leaving 10 bases between them. The CDR3 is 15 amino acids. The CDR3 loop reads CASSIRAGGTDTQYF. The CDR3 nucleotides are TGTGCCAGTAGTATACGGGCCGGGGGCACAGATACGCAGTATTTT.

The chain recombines TRBV4-1 with TRBJ1-5, with 7 bases fitting TRBD1. The germline V gene has CDR1 MGHRA and CDR2 YSYEKL. V lost 2 bases, J lost 7 bases, and 8 bases stayed unmatched. The CDR3 loop spans 15 amino acids. The CDR3 loop is CASSQNRGSEQPQHF. The CDR3 coding sequence is TGCGCCAGCAGCCAAAACAGGGGAAGTGAGCAGCCCCAGCATTTT.

With respect to this clone: In the same sample, other DNA sequences code for this CDR3. The chain joins TRBV7-6 to TRBJ1-1; D is perhaps TRBD1 (6 bases). The CDR3 runs to 13 residues. V dropped 6 bases and J dropped 2 bases, with 10 bases sitting between them. Germline V gene lookup returns CDR1 SGHVS and CDR2 FNYEAQ. CDR3 bases: TGTGCCAGCAGTTCGGACAGAAACACTGAAGCTTTCTTT. Protein product: CASSSDRNTEAFF. Full variable domain (outside the CDR3, taken from reference TRBV7-6 and TRBJ1-1): GAGVSQSPRYKVTKRGQDVALRCDPISGHVSLYWYRQALGQGPEFLTYFNYEAQQDKSGLPNDRFSAERPEGSISTLTIQRTEQRDSAMYRCASSSDRNTEAFFGQGTRLTVV.

J is TRBJ1-2 and V is TRBV7-2, with 9 positions matching TRBD1. From germline, CDR1 is SGHTA and CDR2 FQGNSA. The junction had 14 bases not matched to a gene; V was cut back by 6 bases and J by 6 bases. The CDR3 covers 16 residues. CDR3 sequence (DNA): TGTGCCAGCAGTCCACAGGGGGCGAAGGTTTTTGATGGCTACACCTTC. Translating it yields CASSPQGAKVFDGYTF.

The chain has TRBV19 and TRBJ1-4; weak D call: TRBD1 (6 bases). Trimming removed 7 bases from V and 4 bases from J, with 13 bases in between. From germline, CDR1 is LNHDA and CDR2 SQIVND (reference sequence). The CDR3 sequence is 14 residues long. This chain's CDR3 is CASTRGQFNEKLFF. As DNA, the CDR3 is TGTGCCAGTACCCGCGGACAGTTTAATGAAAAACTGTTTTTT.

The V call is TRBV10-1, the J call TRBJ2-1; maybe TRBD2 (6 bases). V dropped 4 bases and J dropped 5 bases, with 18 bases sitting between them. The germline CDR1 and CDR2 sequences are WNHNN and SYGVQD (reference sequence). The CDR3 totals 16 residues. The CDR3 sequence: CASSVMTSIVDNEQFF. The CDR3 DNA reads as TGCGCCAGCAGTGTGATGACTAGTATAGTGGACAATGAGCAGTTCTTC.

J is TRBJ2-1 and V is TRBV5-4, with 9 bases matching TRBD2. V shed 1 base and J 4 bases; nucleotides not matched to a gene: 3. Germline CDR1 SGHNT, CDR2 YYREEE (reference sequence). The CDR3 extends over 15 amino acids. CDR3 in DNA: TGTGCCAGCAGCTTGTCTAGCGGGGCTTACAATGAGCAGTTCTTC. Translated, it gives CASSLSSGAYNEQFF.

V and J are TRBV27 and TRBJ2-2, with 7 bases identical to TRBD1. The CDR3 covers 15 residues. V was pared by 5 bases and J by 6 bases, with 9 bases of the junction left unmatched. Germline V CDR1 and CDR2: MNHEY, SMNVEV (reference sequence). The CDR3 DNA sequence: TGTGCCAGCAGTCCGACAGGGTCGAGATCCGGGGAGCTGTTTTTT. It codes for CASSPTGSRSGELFF.

V usage is TRBV4-1 and J usage is TRBJ1-1, with 9 bases that match TRBD1. This CDR3 has 14 amino acids. Germline CDR1 MGHRA, CDR2 YSYEKL. Trimming took 4 bases from V and 4 from J; bases not matched to a gene: 4. The CDR3 protein is CASSPRTGVTEAFF. The CDR3 DNA reads as TGCGCCAGCAGCCCCAGGACAGGGGTCACTGAAGCTTTCTTT.

The chain employs TRBV5-6 and TRBJ2-7; D is possibly TRBD2 (5 bases). The V gene's germline CDR1 is SGHDT and CDR2 YYEEEE. Deletions cut 2 bases from V and 0 bases from J, with 9 bases between. This CDR3 has 14 residues. CDR3 amino acids: CASSFPSSSYEQYF. The CDR3 region has the DNA TGTGCCAGCAGCTTCCCTAGCAGCTCCTACGAGCAGTACTTC.

As DNA, the CDR3 is TGTGCCAGCAGCCAAGACTTTTATGGCGGGAGGGCCTTGGATGAGCAGTTCTTC. Amino acid sequence: CASSQDFYGGRALDEQFF. This sequence joins TRBV14 and TRBJ2-1; 9 bases are a match to TRBD2. The CDR3 extends over 18 amino acids. Looked up from germline, CDR1 is SGHDN and CDR2 is FVKESK. V lost 0 bases to trimming and J lost 8 bases; unmatched junction nucleotides: 14. Variable domain in full (rest from reference TRBV14 and TRBJ2-1): EAGVTQFPSHSVIEKGQTVTLRCDPISGHDNLYWYRRVMGKEIKFLLHFVKESKQDESGMPNNRFLAERTGGTYSTLKVQPAELEDSGVYFCASSQDFYGGRALDEQFFGPGTRLTVL.